This entry lists 27 T cell receptor beta chains sequenced from one sample in a study of spatial heterogeneity in lung cancer. From the 5' RACE reads, TCRdb called clonotypes with MiXCR, one entry per CDR3 protein. The repertoire holds fewer than 65,000 distinct CDR3 sequences, with approximately 6% as singletons. Time point: sample taken at primary tumor resection. The specimen comprised PBMCs, sampled at surgery. These receptors were obtained from a female donor with early-stage non-small cell lung cancer.

This clonotype has at least ten counts. The chain joins TRBV6-4 to TRBJ2-2, with 8 bases that match TRBD2. The germline CDR1 and CDR2 sequences are MRHNA and SNTAGT. CDR3 size: 16 residues. The V and J ends lost 4 bases and 4 bases, in that order; junction bases with no gene match: 8. CDR3 amino acids: CASSAGGAGGTGELFF. The CDR3 region has the DNA TGTGCCAGCAGTGCCGGGGGGGCCGGAGGCACCGGGGAGCTGTTTTTT.

V and J are TRBV11-3 and TRBJ2-7, with 7 bases aligning to TRBD1. This CDR3 comprises 15 residues. The germline V gene encodes CDR1 SGHNT and CDR2 YENEEA. Trimming removed 5 bases from V and 2 bases from J; junction bases left unmatched: 9. The DNA for the CDR3 is TGTGCCAGCAGCCCAAAGACAGGGACCGCCTACGAGCAGTACTTC. Translated, it gives CASSPKTGTAYEQYF.

This clonotype was counted once. This chain connects TRBV18 to TRBJ2-7; 10 nucleotides agree with TRBD2. The CDR3 runs to 16 residues. J gave up 2 bases and V 4 bases, and 8 bases lay outside the gene matches. Germline loops: CDR1 KGHSH, CDR2 LQKENI. CDR3 protein: CASSLPRLAGAYEQYF. The CDR3 DNA reads TGTGCCAGCTCACTTCCACGGCTAGCGGGAGCCTACGAGCAGTACTTC.

The gene calls are TRBV6-6 and TRBJ2-6; 7 nucleotides align to TRBD1. The germline CDR1 and CDR2 sequences are MNHNY and SVGAGI (reference sequence). The CDR3 is 13 residues long. J was trimmed by 8 bases and V by 6 bases; bases with no gene match: 4. CDR3 residues: CASSQTGPNVLTF. DNA of the CDR3: TGTGCCAGCAGCCAGACAGGGCCCAACGTCCTGACTTTC.

At least ten counts were recorded for this clonotype. This rearrangement joins TRBV28 to TRBJ1-1; unclear D gene. Germline CDR1 and CDR2: MDHEN and SYDVKM. V was clipped by 2 bases and J by 0 bases, with 10 bases between them. The CDR3 runs 15 residues. CDR3 DNA sequence: TGTGCCAGCAGTTTAACAGTGTTTATGAACACTGAAGCTTTCTTT. Its translation is CASSLTVFMNTEAFF.

In this sample, this clonotype turned up a few times. The V and J genes are TRBV9 and TRBJ2-7; TRBD2 matches at 13 bases. CDR1 is SGDLS and CDR2 is YYNGEE in the germline V gene. J lost 5 bases, V lost 4 bases, and 15 bases had no gene match. This CDR3 is 18 amino acids long. The CDR3 DNA sequence: TGTGCCAGCAGCCTAGGACTAGCGGGAGCCCTAGGATCGGACGAGCAGTACTTC. The encoded protein is CASSLGLAGALGSDEQYF.

This clonotype came up a few times. This rearrangement joins TRBV7-2 to TRBJ2-7, with a weak D call TRBD1 (6 bases). CDR3 length equals 14 residues. Trimming left V 2 bases short and J 6 bases short, with 14 bases between. Per the germline V gene, CDR1 is SGHTA and CDR2 is FQGNSA. The CDR3 sequence: CASSLTRGTAEQYV. As DNA, the CDR3 is TGTGCCAGCAGCTTAACGAGGGGGACCGCCGAGCAGTACGTC.

This clonotype has ten or more counts. V usage is TRBV4-2 and J usage is TRBJ2-1, with D possibly matching TRBD2 (6 bases). This CDR3 comprises 14 residues. The germline V gene has CDR1 LGHNA and CDR2 YNFKEQ. Trimming took off 3 bases at V and 7 bases at J, with 13 bases between the two ends. CDR3 region: CASSQGLVGNEQFF. CDR3 coding DNA: TGTGCCAGCAGCCAGGGACTCGTGGGGAATGAGCAGTTCTTC.

This clonotype was counted ten times or more. The chain combines TRBV13 with TRBJ2-7; no definite D call. V was shortened by 5 bases and J by 1 base, with 6 bases between the two germline ends. This CDR3 is built from 12 residues. Germline V gene lookup returns CDR1 PRHDT and CDR2 FYEKMQ (reference sequence). The CDR3 DNA reads TGTGCCAGCAGCGGCAGTTCCTACGAGCAGTACTTC. This sequence encodes CASSGSSYEQYF.

There are many counts of this clonotype. The chain couples TRBV12-3 or TRBV12-4 to TRBJ2-4, with D possibly TRBD1 on 5 matching bases. Between the trimmed V and J ends, which lost 4 bases and 1 base, there was a span of 8 bases. This CDR3 has 14 amino acids. DNA for the CDR3: TGTGCCAGCAGTTATGCAGGGGCCAAAAACATTCAGTACTTC. Its translation: CASSYAGAKNIQYF.

The chain joins TRBV19 to TRBJ1-4, with 8 bases lining up with TRBD1. Germline lookup yields CDR1 LNHDA and CDR2 SQIVND (reference sequence). The CDR3 has 14 amino acids. After removal of 7 bases from V and 6 bases from J, the junction contained 7 bases not matched to a gene. CDR3 protein: CASTWTGRYEKLFF. The DNA for the CDR3 is TGTGCCAGTACCTGGACAGGGAGATATGAAAAACTGTTTTTT.

A few counts support this clonotype. This chain connects TRBV5-8 to TRBJ1-5; maybe TRBD1 (5 bases). Germline V CDR1 and CDR2: SGHTS, YDEGEE. The CDR3 runs 15 residues. V gave up 4 bases and J gave up 2 bases, with 13 bases separating them. The CDR3 region is CASSPDTRGNQPQHF. The CDR3, as DNA: TGTGCCAGCAGCCCGGACACCAGAGGCAATCAGCCCCAGCATTTT.

This clonotype was picked up a small number of times. V is TRBV6-2 or TRBV6-3 and J is TRBJ2-1; 13 bases are a match to TRBD2. The V gene's germline CDR1 is MNHEY and CDR2 SVGEGT. The CDR3 contains 16 residues. Trimming removed 4 bases from V and 4 bases from J; junction bases left unmatched: 4. The CDR3 DNA reads TGTGCCAGCAGTTTATCGACTAGCGGGAGGTACAATGAGCAGTTCTTC. Its protein is CASSLSTSGRYNEQFF.

In its sample, this clonotype was seen many times. V gene TRBV2 combines with J gene TRBJ1-1; a weak D match, TRBD1 (5 bases). The germline gives CDR1 SNHLY, CDR2 FYNNEI. This CDR3 spans 14 amino acids. Trimming left V 8 bases short and J 3 bases short, with 16 bases between. Here the CDR3 DNA reads TGTGCCAGCTTTCCGGCGGGGGATTACACTGAAGCTTTCTTT. Encoded protein: CASFPAGDYTEAFF.

The genes are TRBV24-1 and TRBJ2-3; 7 bases fit TRBD2. CDR1 is KGHDR and CDR2 is SFDVKD in the germline V gene. The CDR3 has 15 residues. The V and J ends lost 3 bases and 5 bases, in that order; junction bases with no gene match: 7. The CDR3 nucleotides are TGTGCCACCAGTGATCGGGCGGGAGAGGGAGATACGCAGTATTTT. Translated: CATSDRAGEGDTQYF.

This clonotype has more than one count but fewer than ten. The chain carries TRBV27 and TRBJ2-7; tentative D call: TRBD1 (6 bases). The germline V gene encodes CDR1 MNHEY and CDR2 SMNVEV (reference sequence). V was pared by 5 bases and J by 2 bases, with 16 bases between. The CDR3 contains 15 residues. The CDR3 coding sequence is TGTGCCAGCAGTCCTCTTACAGGGAACCCCTACGAGCAGTACTTC. Its protein product is CASSPLTGNPYEQYF.

This clonotype was seen repeatedly, ten times or more. V usage is TRBV7-2 and J usage is TRBJ2-5; possibly TRBD2 for D (5 bases). V was clipped by 1 base and J by 2 bases, with 5 bases between them. Germline-derived CDR1 and CDR2 are SGHTA and FQGNSA. CDR3 length: 13 residues. The CDR3 loop reads CASSLGLQETQYF. The CDR3 bases are TGTGCCAGCAGCTTAGGACTACAAGAGACCCAGTACTTC. Full variable domain (rest looked up from reference TRBV7-2 and TRBJ2-5): GAGVSQSPSNKVTEKGKDVELRCDPISGHTALYWYRQSLGQGLEFLIYFQGNSAPDKSGLPSDRFSAERTGGSVSTLTIQRTQQEDSAVYLCASSLGLQETQYFGPGTRLLVL.

V usage is TRBV20-1 and J usage is TRBJ1-1, with D maybe TRBD1 (6 bases). The ends were cut back, 3 bases at V and 4 bases at J, with 9 bases in the middle. Germline values: CDR1 DFQATT, CDR2 SNEGSKA (reference sequence). The CDR3 runs to 12 residues. The CDR3 sequence is CSASGTITEAFF. The CDR3 DNA sequence: TGCAGTGCTAGCGGGACAATCACTGAAGCTTTCTTT.

This clonotype was picked up many times. This sequence joins TRBV6-5 and TRBJ2-1, with TRBD2 matching 7 bases. The length of the CDR3 is 15 residues. CDR1 MNHEY and CDR2 SVGAGI come from the germline V gene. Losses at the gene ends were 6 bases for V and 5 bases for J; bases not matched to a gene: 10. DNA for the CDR3: TGTGCCAGCAGGGGAGGGTCTAGCCGCCACAATGAGCAGTTCTTC. Its protein is CASRGGSSRHNEQFF.

The CDR3 loop is CASSGLVQETQYF. CDR3 in DNA: TGTGCCAGCAGTGGACTAGTCCAAGAGACCCAGTACTTC. The chain has TRBV2 and TRBJ2-5; D possibly corresponds to TRBD2 (6 bases). The germline V gene encodes CDR1 SNHLY and CDR2 FYNNEI. This CDR3 has 13 amino acids. Trimming stripped 4 bases from V and 1 base from J, with 7 bases between.

This clonotype was counted at least ten times. The chain links TRBV6-5 to TRBJ2-1, with TRBD1 matching over 8 bases. This CDR3 contains 14 residues. J lost 7 bases, V lost 6 bases, and 8 bases had no gene match. The germline CDR1 and CDR2 sequences are MNHEY and SVGAGI. The CDR3, as DNA: TGTGCCAGCAGCCGTCAGACAGGGGTAAATGAGCAGTTCTTC. This gives the protein CASSRQTGVNEQFF.

This clonotype came up many times. The chain is built from TRBV2 and TRBJ1-5; D might be TRBD1 (5 bases). V was trimmed by 6 bases and J by 2 bases, leaving 14 bases between them. This CDR3 spans 15 amino acids. Germline V gene sequence: CDR1 SNHLY, CDR2 FYNNEI. CDR3 sequence reads: CASRSGQGGNQPQHF. The CDR3 coding sequence is TGTGCCAGCAGGAGCGGCCAGGGCGGCAATCAGCCCCAGCATTTT.

The chain carries TRBV7-8 and TRBJ2-1, with D perhaps matching TRBD1 (6 bases). Germline loops: CDR1 SGHVS, CDR2 FQNEAQ. Trimming took off 5 bases at V and 0 bases at J, with 14 bases between the two ends. The CDR3 spans 16 residues. CDR3 region: CASSPYRDTSYNEQFF. Here the CDR3 DNA reads TGTGCCAGCAGCCCATACCGGGACACCTCCTACAATGAGCAGTTCTTC.

This clonotype has only a few counts. The rearrangement links TRBV6-1 to TRBJ1-5, with D unresolved. The V gene's germline CDR1 is MNHNS and CDR2 SASEGT. The V and J ends lost 0 bases and 2 bases respectively, with 5 bases between them. The CDR3 consists of 14 residues. This CDR3 reads CASSEATGNQPQHF. The DNA for the CDR3 is TGTGCCAGCAGTGAAGCAACGGGCAATCAGCCCCAGCATTTT.

This clonotype was seen only a few times. This chain joins TRBV6-5 and TRBJ2-2; weak D call: TRBD1 (7 bases). The germline V and J ends were trimmed by 5 bases and 6 bases, with 19 bases remaining between them. CDR3 length: 16 residues. CDR1 and CDR2 (germline): MNHEY, SVGAGI. The CDR3 nucleotides read TGTGCCAGCAGTGCCCCACAGGGGTGGAGGGCCGGGGAGCTGTTTTTT. Residues: CASSAPQGWRAGELFF.

The genes are TRBV7-9 and TRBJ2-3; the match to TRBD2 covers 8 bases. The CDR3 is 14 residues long. Per the germline V gene, CDR1 is SEHNR and CDR2 is FQNEAQ (reference sequence). V shed 5 bases and J 6 bases; nucleotides not matched to a gene: 7. CDR3 amino acids: CASSPSGSGDTQYF. The CDR3 DNA follows: TGTGCCAGCAGCCCAAGCGGGAGCGGGGATACGCAGTATTTT.

This clonotype was picked up many times. CDR3 nucleotides: TGTGCCAGCAGCTCCCATTCAGGGTCTGGGGCCAACGTCCTGACTTTC. Protein product: CASSSHSGSGANVLTF. The chain links TRBV11-2 to TRBJ2-6, with TRBD1 as a possible D gene (5 bases). From germline, CDR1 is SGHAT and CDR2 FQNNGV. V was trimmed by 4 bases and J by 1 base, leaving 11 bases between them. This CDR3 is built from 16 residues.